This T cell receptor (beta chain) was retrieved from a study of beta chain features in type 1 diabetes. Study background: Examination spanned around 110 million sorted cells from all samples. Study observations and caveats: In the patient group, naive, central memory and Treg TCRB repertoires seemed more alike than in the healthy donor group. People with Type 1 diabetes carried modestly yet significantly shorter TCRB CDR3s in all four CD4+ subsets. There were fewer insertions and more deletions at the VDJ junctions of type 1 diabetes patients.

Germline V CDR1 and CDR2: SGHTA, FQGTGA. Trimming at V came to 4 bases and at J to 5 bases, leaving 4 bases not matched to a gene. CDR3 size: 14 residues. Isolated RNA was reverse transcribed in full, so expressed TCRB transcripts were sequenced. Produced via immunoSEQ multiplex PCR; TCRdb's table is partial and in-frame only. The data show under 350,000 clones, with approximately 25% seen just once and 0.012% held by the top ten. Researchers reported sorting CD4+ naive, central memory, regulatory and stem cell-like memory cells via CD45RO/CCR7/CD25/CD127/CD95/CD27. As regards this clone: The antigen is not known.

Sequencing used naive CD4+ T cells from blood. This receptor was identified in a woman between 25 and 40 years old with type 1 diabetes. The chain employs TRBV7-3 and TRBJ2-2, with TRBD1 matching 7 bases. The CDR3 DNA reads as TGTGCCAGCAGCTCAGGACAGGCAACCGGGGAGCTGTTTTTT. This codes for CASSSGQATGELFF.